Listed here are 11 T cell receptor beta chains from one sample, sequenced in a study of shared clonotypes between healthy human individuals. Method: immunoSEQ multiplex PCR; TCRdb's copy keeps in-frame clones and lacks some. The sample holds fewer than 1.8 million clones, approximately 98.5% seen once. The sample consisted of naive CD4+ T cells sorted from blood. The subset was: CD45RA+ positively selected. The source of these receptors is a man aged 30-40 years in good health.

This sequence joins TRBV7-2 and TRBJ1-5; the match to TRBD1 covers 7 bases. This CDR3 contains 14 residues. CDR1 and CDR2 from the germline V gene are SGHTA and FQGNSA. Trimming removed 5 bases from V and 3 bases from J; junction bases left unmatched: 4. The CDR3 sequence: CASSRTGVNQPQHF. The CDR3 DNA is TGTGCCAGCAGCCGGACAGGAGTCAATCAGCCCCAGCATTTT.

This clone occurred once. This chain uses TRBV2 with TRBJ2-7; D is ambiguous. Trimming took 7 bases from V and 3 from J, leaving 13 bases between them. Germline V gives CDR1 SNHLY, CDR2 FYNNEI. The CDR3 spans 13 residues. CDR3 region: CASTGLSLYEQYF. The DNA for the CDR3 is TGTGCCAGCACGGGCCTGTCCCTCTACGAGCAGTACTTC.

The rearrangement joins TRBV29-1 to TRBJ2-3; 9 nucleotides agree with TRBD2. The CDR3 is 14 residues long. CDR1 is SQVTM, CDR2 ANQGSEA, per germline. J lost 4 bases, V lost 4 bases, and 6 bases had no gene match. The CDR3 sequence is CSVGREGRADTQYF. For the CDR3, the DNA is TGCAGCGTTGGGCGGGAGGGCCGGGCAGATACGCAGTATTTT.

The J gene is TRBJ2-1, the V gene TRBV5-6; 9 bases align to TRBD1. After removal of 4 bases from V and 7 bases from J, the junction contained 12 bases not matched to a gene. Germline V gene lookup returns CDR1 SGHDT and CDR2 YYEEEE. The CDR3 sequence is 16 residues long. Here the CDR3 DNA reads TGTGCCAGCAGCCCATTTAGGGGACAGGGTGGGAATGAGCAGTTCTTC. This encodes CASSPFRGQGGNEQFF.

The chain employs TRBV7-6 and TRBJ2-1; the match to TRBD2 covers 8 bases. J gave up 7 bases and V 3 bases, and 14 bases lay outside the gene matches. Germline V gene sequence: CDR1 SGHVS, CDR2 FNYEAQ. CDR3 length equals 17 residues. CDR3 residues: CASSFLGFGTRGNEQFF. CDR3 coding DNA: TGTGCCAGCAGCTTCTTGGGGTTTGGGACTAGGGGGAATGAGCAGTTCTTC.

The chain uses TRBV7-2 and TRBJ1-1; 9 bases match TRBD1. Trimming removed 5 bases from V and 1 base from J; junction bases left unmatched: 5. Germline V gene lookup returns CDR1 SGHTA and CDR2 FQGNSA. This CDR3 is built from 15 residues. CDR3 in amino acids: CASSDDRGWNTEAFF. CDR3 DNA: TGTGCCAGCAGCGACGACAGGGGGTGGAACACTGAAGCTTTCTTT.

The J gene is TRBJ2-5, the V gene TRBV7-7; 10 bases match TRBD2. The germline CDR1 and CDR2 sequences are SSHAT and FNYEAQ (reference sequence). V gave up 5 bases and J gave up 2 bases; unmatched junction bases: 5. CDR3 length equals 15 residues. The CDR3 reads CASSTYSGRQETQYF. The CDR3 coding sequence is TGTGCCAGCAGCACCTATAGCGGGAGGCAAGAGACCCAGTACTTC.

This sequence joins TRBV5-1 and TRBJ2-7; D is ambiguous. The germline gives CDR1 SGHRS, CDR2 YFSETQ. The length of the CDR3 is 14 residues. Trimming took off 2 bases at V and 0 bases at J, with 9 bases between the two ends. CDR3 in DNA: TGCGCCAGCAGCTTCGACGGACCCTCCTACGAGCAGTACTTC. Its protein is CASSFDGPSYEQYF.

The chain is built from TRBV19 and TRBJ1-3; 9 bases map to TRBD1. CDR3 length: 20 residues. V gave up 2 bases and J gave up 0 bases; unmatched junction bases: 14. The germline CDR1 and CDR2 sequences are LNHDA and SQIVND (reference sequence). In DNA form, the CDR3 reads TGTGCCAGTAGTATAAAATTCGGGGACAGGGCGCGAAGCTCTGGAAACACCATATATTTT. The encoded protein is CASSIKFGDRARSSGNTIYF.

The chain combines TRBV19 with TRBJ1-5; D gene uncertain. The CDR3 runs to 15 residues. Germline-derived CDR1 and CDR2 are LNHDA and SQIVND (reference sequence). V was clipped by 5 bases and J by 7 bases, with 18 bases between them. This CDR3 reads CASSGVAGSGQPQHF. CDR3 bases: TGTGCCAGTAGTGGAGTAGCTGGGTCTGGACAGCCCCAGCATTTT.

The chain is built from TRBV29-1 and TRBJ2-7; D is perhaps TRBD1 (6 bases). CDR1 and CDR2 from the germline V gene are SQVTM and ANQGSEA. Trimming pared 6 bases from V and 3 bases from J, leaving 18 bases between. This CDR3 is built from 14 residues. The CDR3 DNA follows: TGCAGCGTCCCCAAATCGGTACAGGGCTACGAGCAGTACTTC. Translated: CSVPKSVQGYEQYF.